These 24 T cell receptor beta chains came from one sample sequenced in a study of OX40 agonist ivuxolimab in advanced cancers. TCRdb's table, derived via immunoSEQ multiplex PCR, lists solely in-frame clones and lacks some. The data show 40,000 to 50,000 clones, 75% to 90% seen once. The sample in question was CD4+ or CD8+ T cells sorted from blood, obtained in a trial of the OX40 agonist ivuxolimab. These receptors were taken from an adult with an advanced solid tumor such as melanoma, head and neck, liver or kidney cancer.

The V gene is TRBV9, the J gene TRBJ1-4; unclear D gene. Germline V lookup: CDR1 SGDLS, CDR2 YYNGEE. This CDR3 has 13 amino acids. Trimming stripped 1 base from V and 3 bases from J, with 4 bases between. The CDR3 DNA reads as TGTGCCAGCAGCGTATACCCTAATGAAAAACTGTTTTTT. This gives the protein CASSVYPNEKLFF. The whole variable domain, filled in from reference TRBV9 and TRBJ1-4, reads DSGVTQTPKHLITATGQRVTLRCSPRSGDLSVYWYQQSLDQGLQFLIQYYNGEERAKGNILERFSAQQFPDLHSELNLSSLELGDSALYFCASSVYPNEKLFFGSGTQLSVL.

This clone was counted between two and nine times. The CDR3: CASSLILGNTEAFF. CDR3 bases: TGTGCCAGCAGCCTGATTTTAGGGAACACTGAAGCTTTCTTT. The chain uses TRBV27 and TRBJ1-1; D unclear. The CDR3 has 14 amino acids. Germline V gives CDR1 MNHEY, CDR2 SMNVEV (reference sequence). The V and J ends lost 6 bases and 1 base respectively, with 12 bases between them.

The chain combines TRBV7-6 with TRBJ1-2; 7 bases map to TRBD1. In germline, CDR1 is SGHVS, CDR2 FNYEAQ. The CDR3 has 15 residues. V dropped 0 bases and J dropped 8; count of bases not matched to a gene: 9. The CDR3 spells CASSLAPTGFGGYTF. In nucleotides, the CDR3 is TGTGCCAGCAGCTTAGCCCCGACAGGGTTTGGAGGCTACACCTTC. Combining the CDR3 with reference TRBV7-6 and TRBJ1-2 gives the whole variable domain GAGVSQSPRYKVTKRGQDVALRCDPISGHVSLYWYRQALGQGPEFLTYFNYEAQQDKSGLPNDRFSAERPEGSISTLTIQRTEQRDSAMYRCASSLAPTGFGGYTFGSGTRLTVV.

This clone was picked up one time. V usage is TRBV4-3 and J usage is TRBJ2-5; no definite D call. Trimming shortened V by 0 bases and J by 2 bases, and 7 bases separated the two germline ends. The CDR3 covers 14 residues. CDR1 and CDR2 (germline): LGHNA, YSLEER. Here the CDR3 reads CASSQELSQETQYF. The CDR3 nucleotides are TGCGCCAGCAGCCAAGAACTATCACAAGAGACCCAGTACTTC.

This clone appeared once. The chain employs TRBV9 and TRBJ2-2; TRBD1 matches at 7 bases. The V and J ends lost 3 bases and 3 bases, in that order; junction bases with no gene match: 8. The CDR3 length is 16 residues. From germline, CDR1 is SGDLS and CDR2 YYNGEE. CDR3 bases: TGTGCCAGCAGCGCCCCGGGACAGTACTACACCGGGGAGCTGTTTTTT. This sequence encodes CASSAPGQYYTGELFF.

V gene TRBV7-3 combines with J gene TRBJ2-3; D unclear. The CDR3 sequence is 14 residues long. With 6 bases removed from V and 2 bases from J, the gap between germline ends came to 12 bases. Germline V gene lookup returns CDR1 SGHTA and CDR2 FQGTGA. CDR3 residues: CASSPDSFTDTQYF. For the CDR3, the DNA is TGTGCCAGCAGTCCTGATAGTTTCACAGATACGCAGTATTTT. The complete variable domain, with remaining parts taken from reference TRBV7-3 and TRBJ2-3, reads GAGVSQTPSNKVTEKGKYVELRCDPISGHTALYWYRQSLGQGPEFLIYFQGTGAADDSGLPNDRFFAVRPEGSVSTLKIQRTERGDSAVYLCASSPDSFTDTQYFGPGTRLTVL.

The V and J genes are TRBV2 and TRBJ2-7; possible D gene TRBD1, 5 bases. The CDR3 is made up of 12 amino acids. Trimming removed 8 bases from V and 2 bases from J, with 10 bases in between. Germline V gives CDR1 SNHLY, CDR2 FYNNEI. In DNA form, the CDR3 reads TGTGCCAGCGTTGGACAAACCTACGAGCAGTACTTC. This gives the protein CASVGQTYEQYF.

CDR3 bases: TGTGCCAGCAGCTTAACGCAGCGGACTGAAGCTTTCTTT. Its translation: CASSLTQRTEAFF. The chain recombines TRBV7-2 with TRBJ1-1; D gene uncertain. This CDR3 has 13 amino acids. The V end was cut by 2 bases, the J end by 5 bases, with 9 bases between. Per the germline V gene, CDR1 is SGHTA and CDR2 is FQGNSA. Looking up the rest from reference TRBV7-2 and TRBJ1-1 gives the full variable domain: GAGVSQSPSNKVTEKGKDVELRCDPISGHTALYWYRQSLGQGLEFLIYFQGNSAPDKSGLPSDRFSAERTGGSVSTLTIQRTQQEDSAVYLCASSLTQRTEAFFGQGTRLTVV.

CDR3 DNA sequence: TGCGCCAGCAGCGTTTTTCGCCGGGCCGAGGAGGGCTACACCTTC. This gives the protein CASSVFRRAEEGYTF. The chain is built from TRBV5-1 and TRBJ1-2; unclear D gene. Germline V gene sequence: CDR1 SGHRS, CDR2 YFSETQ. Trimming left V 4 bases short and J 8 bases short, with 21 bases between. This CDR3 has 15 amino acids. Drawing the rest from reference TRBV5-1 and TRBJ1-2, the complete variable domain is KAGVTQTPRYLIKTRGQQVTLSCSPISGHRSVSWYQQTPGQGLQFLFEYFSETQRNKGNFPGRFSGRQFSNSRSEMNVSTLELGDSALYLCASSVFRRAEEGYTFGSGTRLTVV.

The chain carries TRBV19 and TRBJ2-7; 7 bases fit TRBD1. CDR3 length equals 14 residues. Germline trimming cut 3 bases from V and 3 bases from J; bases unmatched to any gene: 5. Germline values: CDR1 LNHDA, CDR2 SQIVND (reference sequence). CDR3 sequence (DNA): TGTGCCAGTAGTATTCGGGACAGATTCTACGAGCAGTACTTC. This translates into CASSIRDRFYEQYF.

This clone was counted between two and nine times. The V gene is TRBV7-9, the J gene TRBJ1-3, with D perhaps TRBD1 (5 bases). This CDR3 comprises 16 residues. Trimming took off 4 bases at V and 6 bases at J, with 19 bases between the two ends. In germline, CDR1 is SEHNR, CDR2 FQNEAQ (reference sequence). In nucleotides, the CDR3 is TGTGCCAGCAGCTCTCCGCGGCAGGGTTATGAAAACACCATATATTTT. It encodes CASSSPRQGYENTIYF.

The chain recombines TRBV7-9 with TRBJ1-1, with D hard to call. Trimming shortened V by 3 bases and J by 7 bases, and 12 bases separated the two germline ends. This CDR3 spans 13 amino acids. Germline-derived CDR1 and CDR2 are SEHNR and FQNEAQ (reference sequence). Here the CDR3 DNA reads TGTGCCAGCAGCTTCGGCGGACCACGTGAAGCTTTCTTT. Translated: CASSFGGPREAFF.

As concerns this clone: The sample holds other DNA sequences that translate to the same CDR3. The chain has TRBV7-9 and TRBJ2-5, with D perhaps matching TRBD1 (6 bases). The CDR3 totals 14 residues. Trimming took off 1 base at V and 2 bases at J, with 8 bases between the two ends. Germline assignment: CDR1 SEHNR and CDR2 FQNEAQ (reference sequence). The CDR3: CASSLVGQQETQYF. The CDR3 DNA reads as TGTGCCAGCAGCTTAGTTGGACAGCAAGAGACCCAGTACTTC.

The CDR3, as DNA: TGTGCCAGCAGCCGTTATAATTACAATGAGCAGTTCTTC. This codes for CASSRYNYNEQFF. The V call is TRBV13, the J call TRBJ2-1; no clear D gene. The V and J ends lost 5 bases and 4 bases respectively, with 9 bases between them. The V gene's germline CDR1 is PRHDT and CDR2 FYEKMQ (reference sequence). This CDR3 is 13 amino acids long.

The chain couples TRBV9 to TRBJ2-2, with TRBD1 as a possible D gene (6 bases). The V end lost 6 bases, the J end lost 2 bases, and 20 bases lay between the germline ends. Germline V CDR1 and CDR2: SGDLS, YYNGEE. The CDR3 covers 17 residues. DNA for the CDR3: TGTGCCAGCACTAACCCCCTTAGGGGGTCTAACACCGGGGAGCTGTTTTTT. Protein sequence: CASTNPLRGSNTGELFF.

This clone is medium-sized. The chain combines TRBV2 with TRBJ1-2, with 7 bases that match TRBD1. Trimming at V came to 8 bases and at J to 3 bases, leaving 12 bases not matched to a gene. CDR1 and CDR2 from the germline V gene are SNHLY and FYNNEI. This CDR3 is 15 amino acids long. The CDR3 DNA is TGTGCCAGCGCACGAACAGGGGAGTGGGACTATGGCTACACCTTC. Amino acid sequence: CASARTGEWDYGYTF.

The rearrangement joins TRBV30 to TRBJ2-1; D ambiguous. V was pared by 2 bases and J by 9 bases, with 5 bases between. This CDR3 is built from 10 residues. The germline gives CDR1 GTSNPN, CDR2 SVGIG (reference sequence). CDR3 amino acids: CAWSMGEQFF. As DNA, the CDR3 is TGTGCCTGGAGTATGGGTGAGCAGTTCTTC. Looking up the rest from reference TRBV30 and TRBJ2-1 gives the full variable domain: SQTIHQWPATLVQPVGSPLSLECTVEGTSNPNLYWYRQAAGRGLQLLFYSVGIGQISSEVPQNLSASRPQDRQFILSSKKLLLSDSGFYLCAWSMGEQFFGPGTRLTVL.

The chain couples TRBV7-9 to TRBJ2-6; D unresolved. CDR1 is SEHNR, CDR2 FQNEAQ, per germline (reference sequence). CDR3 length: 16 residues. The V end was cut by 1 base, the J end by 0 bases, with 7 bases between. The CDR3 DNA sequence: TGTGCCAGCAGCTTAGATGAGGTCTCTGGGGCCAACGTCCTGACTTTC. It codes for CASSLDEVSGANVLTF. Full variable domain (missing parts from reference TRBV7-9 and TRBJ2-6): DTGVSQNPRHKITKRGQNVTFRCDPISEHNRLYWYRQTLGQGPEFLTYFQNEAQLEKSRLLSDRFSAERPKGSFSTLEIQRTEQGDSAMYLCASSLDEVSGANVLTFGAGSRLTVL.

The chain combines TRBV6-1 with TRBJ1-1; D is undetermined. This CDR3 has 10 residues. V lost 6 bases and J 5 bases, leaving 4 bases between the germline ends. The germline V gene encodes CDR1 MNHNS and CDR2 SASEGT. CDR3 sequence (DNA): TGTGCCAGCAGGCTTACTGAAGCTTTCTTT. Translation: CASRLTEAFF.

This chain connects TRBV30 to TRBJ2-3; D unclear. CDR1 is GTSNPN, CDR2 SVGIG, per germline (reference sequence). V lost 5 bases to trimming and J lost 6 bases, with 15 bases between them. The length of the CDR3 is 13 residues. CDR3 DNA sequence: TGTGCCTGGGTGGAAGGGTTTATGGATACGCAGTATTTT. Residues: CAWVEGFMDTQYF.

V and J are TRBV9 and TRBJ1-5, with TRBD1 identical over 7 bases. This CDR3 has 15 amino acids. After removal of 3 bases from V and 6 bases from J, the junction contained 9 bases not matched to a gene. Germline values: CDR1 SGDLS, CDR2 YYNGEE. Here the CDR3 reads CASSETGDPSQPQHF. In DNA, the CDR3 is TGTGCCAGCAGCGAAACAGGGGATCCTTCTCAGCCCCAGCATTTT.

This CDR3 is CSVSQGGGYTF. The DNA for the CDR3 is TGCAGCGTCTCCCAGGGGGGCGGCTACACCTTC. V and J are TRBV29-1 and TRBJ1-2; 7 nucleotides align to TRBD1. The CDR3 is 11 residues long. Germline loops: CDR1 SQVTM, CDR2 ANQGSEA. J gave up 8 bases and V 6 bases, and 6 bases lay outside the gene matches.

J is TRBJ2-7 and V is TRBV5-1; possible D gene TRBD1, 5 bases. V lost 3 bases, J lost 3 bases, and 10 bases lay in between. The CDR3 is 13 amino acids. Germline V CDR1 and CDR2: SGHRS, YFSETQ. CDR3 region: CASSYTGFYEQYF. In nucleotides, the CDR3 is TGCGCCAGCAGCTACACAGGTTTCTACGAGCAGTACTTC.

V is TRBV4-1 and J is TRBJ1-1; D gene uncertain. The V gene's germline CDR1 is MGHRA and CDR2 YSYEKL. CDR3 length: 14 amino acids. The germline V and J ends were trimmed by 2 bases and 1 base, with 8 bases remaining between them. CDR3 sequence reads: CASSQKGANTEAFF. The DNA of the CDR3 is TGCGCCAGCAGCCAAAAGGGCGCGAACACTGAAGCTTTCTTT.